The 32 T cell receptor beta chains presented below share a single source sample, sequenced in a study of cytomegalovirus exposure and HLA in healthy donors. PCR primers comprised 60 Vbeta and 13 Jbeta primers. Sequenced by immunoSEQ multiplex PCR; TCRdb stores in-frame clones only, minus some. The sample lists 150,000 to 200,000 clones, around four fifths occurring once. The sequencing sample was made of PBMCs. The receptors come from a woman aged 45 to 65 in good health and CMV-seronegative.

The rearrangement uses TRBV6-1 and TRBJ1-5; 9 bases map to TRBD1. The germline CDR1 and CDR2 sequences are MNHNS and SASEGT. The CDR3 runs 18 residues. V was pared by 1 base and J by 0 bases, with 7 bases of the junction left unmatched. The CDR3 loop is CASSEGRQGGFSNQPQHF. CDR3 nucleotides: TGTGCCAGCAGTGAAGGTAGACAGGGGGGGTTTAGCAATCAGCCCCAGCATTTT.

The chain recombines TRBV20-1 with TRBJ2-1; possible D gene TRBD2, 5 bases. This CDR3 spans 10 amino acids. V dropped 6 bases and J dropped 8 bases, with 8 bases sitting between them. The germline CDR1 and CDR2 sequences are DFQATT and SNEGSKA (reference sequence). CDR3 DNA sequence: TGCAGTGCCGCCGGGGATGAGCAGTTCTTC. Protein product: CSAAGDEQFF.

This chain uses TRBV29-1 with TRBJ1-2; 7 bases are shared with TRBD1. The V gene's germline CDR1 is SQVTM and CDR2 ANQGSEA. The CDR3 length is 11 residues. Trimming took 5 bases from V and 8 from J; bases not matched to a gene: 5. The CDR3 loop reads CSVPRTGGYTF. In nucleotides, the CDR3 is TGCAGCGTTCCGCGGACAGGAGGCTACACCTTC.

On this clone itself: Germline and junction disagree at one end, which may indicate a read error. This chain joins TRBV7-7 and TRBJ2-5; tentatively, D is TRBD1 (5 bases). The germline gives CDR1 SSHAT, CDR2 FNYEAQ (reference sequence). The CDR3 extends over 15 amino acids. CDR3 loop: CASSLVPGKQETQYF. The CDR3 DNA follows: TGTGCTAGCAGCTTAGTCCCAGGGAAGCAAGAGACCCAGTACTTC.

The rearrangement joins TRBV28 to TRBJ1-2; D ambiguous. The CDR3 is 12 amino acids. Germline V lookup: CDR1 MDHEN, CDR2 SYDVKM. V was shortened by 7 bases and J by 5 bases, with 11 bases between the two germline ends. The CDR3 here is CASTARSYGYTF. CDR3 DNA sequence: TGTGCCAGCACGGCTAGGTCGTATGGCTACACCTTC.

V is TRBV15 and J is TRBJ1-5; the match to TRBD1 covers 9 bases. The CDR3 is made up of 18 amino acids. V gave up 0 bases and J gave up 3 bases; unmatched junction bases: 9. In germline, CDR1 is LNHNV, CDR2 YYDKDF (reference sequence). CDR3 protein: CATSRDYGTGSFNQPQHF. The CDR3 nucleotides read TGTGCCACCAGCAGAGATTACGGGACAGGGAGTTTCAATCAGCCCCAGCATTTT. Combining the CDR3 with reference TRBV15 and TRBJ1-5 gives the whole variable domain DAMVIQNPRYQVTQFGKPVTLSCSQTLNHNVMYWYQQKSSQAPKLLFHYYDKDFNNEADTPDNFQSRRPNTSFCFLDIRSPGLGDTAMYLCATSRDYGTGSFNQPQHFGDGTRLSIL.

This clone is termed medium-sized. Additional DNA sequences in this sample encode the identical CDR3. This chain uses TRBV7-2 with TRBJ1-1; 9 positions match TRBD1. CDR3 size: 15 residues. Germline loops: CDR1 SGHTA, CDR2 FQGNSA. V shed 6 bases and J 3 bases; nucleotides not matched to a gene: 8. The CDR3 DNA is TGTGCCAGCAGGGACCGGGACAGGGAGGACACTGAAGCTTTCTTT. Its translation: CASRDRDREDTEAFF.

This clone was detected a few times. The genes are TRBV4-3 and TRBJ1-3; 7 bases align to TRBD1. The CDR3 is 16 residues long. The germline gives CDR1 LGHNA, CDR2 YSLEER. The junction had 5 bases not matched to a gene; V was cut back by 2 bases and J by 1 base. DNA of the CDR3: TGCGCCAGCAGCCAATTAACAGGGGTTTCTGGAAACACCATATATTTT. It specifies CASSQLTGVSGNTIYF.

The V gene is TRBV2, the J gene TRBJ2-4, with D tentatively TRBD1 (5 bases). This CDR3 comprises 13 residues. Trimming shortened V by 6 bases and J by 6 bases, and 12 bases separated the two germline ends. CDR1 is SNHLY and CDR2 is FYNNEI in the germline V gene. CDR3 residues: CASRKDGANIQYF. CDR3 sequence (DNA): TGTGCCAGCAGGAAGGATGGGGCAAACATTCAGTACTTC.

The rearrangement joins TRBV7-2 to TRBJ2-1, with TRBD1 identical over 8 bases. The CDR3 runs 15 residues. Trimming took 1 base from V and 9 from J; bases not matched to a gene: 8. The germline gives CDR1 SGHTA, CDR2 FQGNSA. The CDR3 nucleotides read TGTGCCAGCAGCTTAGGAGGCCCGACAGGGGCTGAGCAGTTCTTC. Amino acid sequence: CASSLGGPTGAEQFF.

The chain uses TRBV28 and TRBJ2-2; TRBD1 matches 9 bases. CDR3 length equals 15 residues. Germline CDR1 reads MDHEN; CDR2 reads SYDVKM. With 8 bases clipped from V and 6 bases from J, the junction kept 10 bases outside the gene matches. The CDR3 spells CASRRRDRVAGELFF. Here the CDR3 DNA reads TGTGCCAGCCGCCGCAGGGACAGGGTTGCCGGGGAGCTGTTTTTT.

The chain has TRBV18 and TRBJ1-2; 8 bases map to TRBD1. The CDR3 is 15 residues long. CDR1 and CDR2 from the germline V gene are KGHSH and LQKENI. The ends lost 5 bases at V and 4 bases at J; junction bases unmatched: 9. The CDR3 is CASSLQGELLYGYTF. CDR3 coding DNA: TGTGCCAGCTCATTACAGGGGGAGCTGCTCTATGGCTACACCTTC.

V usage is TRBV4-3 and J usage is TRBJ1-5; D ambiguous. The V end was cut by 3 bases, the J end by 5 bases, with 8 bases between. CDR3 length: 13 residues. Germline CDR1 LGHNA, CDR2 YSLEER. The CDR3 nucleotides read TGCGCCAGCAGCCACGATAGTTATCAGCCCCAGCATTTT. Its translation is CASSHDSYQPQHF.

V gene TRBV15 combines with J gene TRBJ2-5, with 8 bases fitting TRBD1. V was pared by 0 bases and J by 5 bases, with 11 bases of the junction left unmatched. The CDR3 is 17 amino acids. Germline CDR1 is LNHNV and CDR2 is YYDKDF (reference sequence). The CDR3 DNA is TGTGCCACCAGCAGAGACCTCAGGACAGGGTTAGCGGAGACCCAGTACTTC. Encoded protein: CATSRDLRTGLAETQYF.

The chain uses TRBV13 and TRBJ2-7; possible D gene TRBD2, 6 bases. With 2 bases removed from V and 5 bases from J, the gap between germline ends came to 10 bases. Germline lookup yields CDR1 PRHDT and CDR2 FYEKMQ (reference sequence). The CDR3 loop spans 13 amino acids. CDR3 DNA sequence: TGTGCCAGCAGCTTAAGACCGGGAGACGAGCAGTACTTC. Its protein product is CASSLRPGDEQYF.

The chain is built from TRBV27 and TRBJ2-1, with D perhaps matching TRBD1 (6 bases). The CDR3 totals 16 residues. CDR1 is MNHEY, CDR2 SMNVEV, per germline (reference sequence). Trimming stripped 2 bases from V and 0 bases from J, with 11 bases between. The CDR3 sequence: CASSLRGQSSYNEQFF. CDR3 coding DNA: TGTGCCAGCAGTTTAAGGGGACAAAGCTCCTACAATGAGCAGTTCTTC.

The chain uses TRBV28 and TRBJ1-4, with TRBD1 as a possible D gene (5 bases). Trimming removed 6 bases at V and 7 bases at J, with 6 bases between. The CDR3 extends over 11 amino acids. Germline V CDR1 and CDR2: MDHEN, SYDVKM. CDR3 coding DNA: TGTGCCAGCAGGGGGCCTGAAAAACTGTTTTTT. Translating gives CASRGPEKLFF.

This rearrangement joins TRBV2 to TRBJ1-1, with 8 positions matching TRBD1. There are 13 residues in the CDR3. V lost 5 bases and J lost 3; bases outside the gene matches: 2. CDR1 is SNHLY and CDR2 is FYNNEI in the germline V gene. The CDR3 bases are TGTGCCAGCAGTACAGGGGGGGACACTGAAGCTTTCTTT. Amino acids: CASSTGGDTEAFF.

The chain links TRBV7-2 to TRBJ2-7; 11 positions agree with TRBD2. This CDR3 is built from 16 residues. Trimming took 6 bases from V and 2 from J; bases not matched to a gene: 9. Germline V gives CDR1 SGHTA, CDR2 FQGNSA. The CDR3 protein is CASRTTSGGRTYEQYF. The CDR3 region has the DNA TGTGCCAGCAGGACTACTAGCGGGGGTCGCACCTACGAGCAGTACTTC.

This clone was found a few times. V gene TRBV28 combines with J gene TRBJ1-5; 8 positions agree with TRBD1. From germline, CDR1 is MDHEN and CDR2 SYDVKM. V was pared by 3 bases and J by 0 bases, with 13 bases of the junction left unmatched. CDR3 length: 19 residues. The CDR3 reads CASSLAQGAGLLSNQPQHF. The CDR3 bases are TGTGCCAGCAGTTTGGCTCAGGGGGCTGGATTACTTAGCAATCAGCCCCAGCATTTT.

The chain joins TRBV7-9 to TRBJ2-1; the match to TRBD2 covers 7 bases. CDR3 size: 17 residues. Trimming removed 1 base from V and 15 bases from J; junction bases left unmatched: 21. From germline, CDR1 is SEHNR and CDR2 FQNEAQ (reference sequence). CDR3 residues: CASSLGVASGLLPRPFF. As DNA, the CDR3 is TGTGCCAGCAGCTTAGGGGTGGCTAGCGGACTACTCCCCCGTCCGTTCTTC.

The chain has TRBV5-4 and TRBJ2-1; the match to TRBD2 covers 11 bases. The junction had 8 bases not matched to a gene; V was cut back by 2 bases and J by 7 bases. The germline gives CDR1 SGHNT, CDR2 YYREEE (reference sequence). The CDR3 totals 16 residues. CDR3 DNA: TGTGCCAGCAGCTTACCACTAGCGGGGGAAAAAAATGAGCAGTTCTTC. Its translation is CASSLPLAGEKNEQFF.

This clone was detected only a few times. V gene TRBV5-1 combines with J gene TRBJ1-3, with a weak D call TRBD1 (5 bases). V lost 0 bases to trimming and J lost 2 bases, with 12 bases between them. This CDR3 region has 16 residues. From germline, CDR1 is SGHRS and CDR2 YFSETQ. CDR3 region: CASSLEEGTAGNTIYF. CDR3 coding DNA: TGCGCCAGCAGCTTGGAGGAGGGGACTGCTGGAAACACCATATATTTT.

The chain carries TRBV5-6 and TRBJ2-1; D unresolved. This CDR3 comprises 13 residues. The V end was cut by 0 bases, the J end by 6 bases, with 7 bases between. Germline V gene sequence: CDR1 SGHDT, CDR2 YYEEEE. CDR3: CASSLALVNEQFF. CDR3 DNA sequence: TGTGCCAGCAGCTTGGCCCTAGTCAATGAGCAGTTCTTC. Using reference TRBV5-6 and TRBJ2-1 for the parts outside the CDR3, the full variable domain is DAGVTQSPTHLIKTRGQQVTLRCSPKSGHDTVSWYQQALGQGPQFIFQYYEEEERQRGNFPDRFSGHQFPNYSSELNVNALLLGDSALYLCASSLALVNEQFFGPGTRLTVL.

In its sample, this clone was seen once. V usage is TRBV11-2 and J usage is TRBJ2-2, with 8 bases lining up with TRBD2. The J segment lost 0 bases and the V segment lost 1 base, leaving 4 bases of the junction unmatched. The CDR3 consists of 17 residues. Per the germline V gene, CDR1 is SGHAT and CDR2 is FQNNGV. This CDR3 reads CASSLAGGSSNTGELFF. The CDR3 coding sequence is TGTGCCAGCAGCTTAGCGGGAGGGAGCTCGAACACCGGGGAGCTGTTTTTT.

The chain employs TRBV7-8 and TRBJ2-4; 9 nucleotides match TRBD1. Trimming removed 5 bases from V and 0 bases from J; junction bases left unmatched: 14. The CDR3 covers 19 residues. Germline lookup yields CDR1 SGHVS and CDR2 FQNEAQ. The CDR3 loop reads CASSPRDRAAAGAKNIQYF. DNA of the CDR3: TGTGCCAGCAGCCCCCGGGACAGGGCGGCAGCAGGAGCCAAAAACATTCAGTACTTC.

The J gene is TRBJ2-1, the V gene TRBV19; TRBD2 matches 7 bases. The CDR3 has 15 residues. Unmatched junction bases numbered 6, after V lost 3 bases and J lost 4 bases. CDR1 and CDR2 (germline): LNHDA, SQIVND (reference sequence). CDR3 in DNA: TGTGCCAGTAGTATCGGGCTAGCGGAATACAATGAGCAGTTCTTC. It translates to CASSIGLAEYNEQFF.

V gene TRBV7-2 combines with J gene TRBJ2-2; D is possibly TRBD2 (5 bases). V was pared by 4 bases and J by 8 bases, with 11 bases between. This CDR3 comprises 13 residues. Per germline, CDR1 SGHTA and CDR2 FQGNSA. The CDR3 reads CASSSDRRGELFF. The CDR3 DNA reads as TGTGCCAGCAGCTCGGACCGGAGGGGGGAGCTGTTTTTT.

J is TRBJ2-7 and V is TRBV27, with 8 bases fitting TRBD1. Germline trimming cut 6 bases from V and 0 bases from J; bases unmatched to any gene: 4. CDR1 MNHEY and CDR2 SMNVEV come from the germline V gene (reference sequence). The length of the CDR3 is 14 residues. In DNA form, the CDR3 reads TGTGCCAGCAGGTGGACAGGGATCTCCTACGAGCAGTACTTC. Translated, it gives CASRWTGISYEQYF.

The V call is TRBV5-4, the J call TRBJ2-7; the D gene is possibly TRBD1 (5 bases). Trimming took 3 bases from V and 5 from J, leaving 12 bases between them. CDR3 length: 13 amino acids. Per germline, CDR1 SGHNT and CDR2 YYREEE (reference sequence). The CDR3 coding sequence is TGTGCCAGCAGCTCTATGACAGATAACGAGCAGTACTTC. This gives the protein CASSSMTDNEQYF.

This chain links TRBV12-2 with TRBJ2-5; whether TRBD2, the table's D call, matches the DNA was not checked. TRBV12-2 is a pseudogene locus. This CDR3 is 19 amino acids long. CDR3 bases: TGTGCAAGACCCCCCTGGGGCGGGAGGACGACACTCGCTGGAGAGACCCAGTACTTC. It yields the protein CARPPWGGRTTLAGETQYF.

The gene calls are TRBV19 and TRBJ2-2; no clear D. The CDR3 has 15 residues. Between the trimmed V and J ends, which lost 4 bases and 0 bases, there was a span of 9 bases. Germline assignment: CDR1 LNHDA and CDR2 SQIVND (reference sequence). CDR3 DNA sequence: TGTGCCAGTAGTAAGTTGACTTCGAACACCGGGGAGCTGTTTTTT. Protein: CASSKLTSNTGELFF.